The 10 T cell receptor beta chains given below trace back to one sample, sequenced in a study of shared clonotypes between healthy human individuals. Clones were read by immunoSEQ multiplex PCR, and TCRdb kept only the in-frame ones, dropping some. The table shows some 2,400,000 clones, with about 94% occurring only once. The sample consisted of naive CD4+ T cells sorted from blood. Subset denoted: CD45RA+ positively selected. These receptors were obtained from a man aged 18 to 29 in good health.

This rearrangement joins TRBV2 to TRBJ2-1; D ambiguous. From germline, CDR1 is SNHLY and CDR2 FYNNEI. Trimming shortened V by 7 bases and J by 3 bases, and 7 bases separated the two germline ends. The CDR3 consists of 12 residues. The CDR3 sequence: CASTPYYNEQFF. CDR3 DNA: TGTGCCAGCACCCCCTACTACAATGAGCAGTTCTTC.

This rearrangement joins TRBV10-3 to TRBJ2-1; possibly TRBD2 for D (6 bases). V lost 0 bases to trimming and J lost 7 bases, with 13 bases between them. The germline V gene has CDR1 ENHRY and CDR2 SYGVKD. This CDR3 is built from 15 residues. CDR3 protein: CAISESGGSANEQFF. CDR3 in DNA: TGTGCCATCAGTGAGTCTGGGGGGTCGGCGAATGAGCAGTTCTTC.

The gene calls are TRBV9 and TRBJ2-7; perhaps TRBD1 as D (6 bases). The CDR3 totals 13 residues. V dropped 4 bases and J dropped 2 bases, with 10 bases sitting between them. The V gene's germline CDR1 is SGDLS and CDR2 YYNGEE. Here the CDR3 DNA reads TGTGCCAGCAGCTCCGGGACAACCTACGAGCAGTACTTC. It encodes CASSSGTTYEQYF.

Written as DNA, the CDR3 is TGTGCCAGCAGCGGTACCGGGACTAGCGGGGCAGATACGCAGTATTTT. This codes for CASSGTGTSGADTQYF. The gene calls are TRBV9 and TRBJ2-3; 13 bases line up with TRBD2. The germline V gene encodes CDR1 SGDLS and CDR2 YYNGEE. The CDR3 has 16 amino acids. The V and J ends lost 3 bases and 4 bases, in that order; junction bases with no gene match: 5.

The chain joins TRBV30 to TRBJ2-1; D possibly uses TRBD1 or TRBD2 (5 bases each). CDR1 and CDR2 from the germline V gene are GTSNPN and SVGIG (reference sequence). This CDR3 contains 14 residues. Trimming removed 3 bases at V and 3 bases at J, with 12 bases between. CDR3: CAWRGPGLYNEQFF. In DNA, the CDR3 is TGTGCCTGGAGGGGACCCGGACTCTACAATGAGCAGTTCTTC.

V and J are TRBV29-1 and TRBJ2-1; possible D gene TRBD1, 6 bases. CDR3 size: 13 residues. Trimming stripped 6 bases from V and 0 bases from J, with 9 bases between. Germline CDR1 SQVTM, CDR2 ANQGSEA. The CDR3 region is CSVGHLSYNEQFF. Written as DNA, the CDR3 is TGCAGCGTGGGACATCTCTCCTACAATGAGCAGTTCTTC.

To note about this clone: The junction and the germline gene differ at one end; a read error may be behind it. For the CDR3, the DNA is TGTGCTAGCAGCCCCCAGAGCGGGGGGGCCTACGAGCAGTACTTC. Encoded protein: CASSPQSGGAYEQYF. The chain combines TRBV7-7 with TRBJ2-7, with 10 bases lining up with TRBD2. From germline, CDR1 is SSHAT and CDR2 FNYEAQ (reference sequence). This CDR3 region has 15 residues.

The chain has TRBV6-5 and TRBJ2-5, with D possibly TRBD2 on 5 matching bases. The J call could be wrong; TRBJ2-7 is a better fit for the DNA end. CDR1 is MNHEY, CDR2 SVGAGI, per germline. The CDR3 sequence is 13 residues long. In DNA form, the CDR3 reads TGTGCCAGCTCCCTCAAGAGGGTCTACGAGCAGTACTTC. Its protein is CASSLKRVYEQYF.

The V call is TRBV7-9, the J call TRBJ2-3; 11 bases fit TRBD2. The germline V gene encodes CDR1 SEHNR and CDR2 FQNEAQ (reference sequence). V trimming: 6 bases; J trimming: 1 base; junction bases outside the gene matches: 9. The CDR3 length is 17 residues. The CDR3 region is CASSRTSGSLGTDTQYF. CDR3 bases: TGTGCCAGCAGTCGTACTAGCGGGAGTTTGGGCACAGATACGCAGTATTTT.

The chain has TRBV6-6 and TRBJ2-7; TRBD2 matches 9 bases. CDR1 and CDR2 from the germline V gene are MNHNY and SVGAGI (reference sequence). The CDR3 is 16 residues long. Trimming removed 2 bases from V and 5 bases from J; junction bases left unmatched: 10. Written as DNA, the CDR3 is TGTGCCAGCAGTTACCCGATAGCGGGGGCTAGCAACGAGCAGTACTTC. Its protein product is CASSYPIAGASNEQYF.